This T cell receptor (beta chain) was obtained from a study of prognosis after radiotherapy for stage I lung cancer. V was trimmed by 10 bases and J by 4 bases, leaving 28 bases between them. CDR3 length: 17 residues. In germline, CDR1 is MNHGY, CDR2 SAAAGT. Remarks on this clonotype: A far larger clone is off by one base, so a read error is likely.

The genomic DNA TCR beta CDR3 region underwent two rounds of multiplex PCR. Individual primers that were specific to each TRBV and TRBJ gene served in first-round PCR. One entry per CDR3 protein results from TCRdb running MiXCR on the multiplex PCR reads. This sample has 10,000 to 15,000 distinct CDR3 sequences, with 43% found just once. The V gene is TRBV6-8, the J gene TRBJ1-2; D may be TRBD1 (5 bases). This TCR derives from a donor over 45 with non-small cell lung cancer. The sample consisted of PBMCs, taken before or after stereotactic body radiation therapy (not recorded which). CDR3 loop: CANSPLPFGALFYGYTF. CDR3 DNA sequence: TGTGCCAACAGCCCCCTGCCTTTCGGGGCCTTGTTCTATGGCTACACCTTC.